This T cell receptor beta chain is from a study of identifying expanded T cells in peripheral blood. The germline gives CDR1 GTSNPN, CDR2 SVGIG (reference sequence). The CDR3 is 17 amino acids. With V trimmed by 0 bases and J by 8 bases, 13 bases remained unmatched. Overall study results and limits: About 1.3 clones differed between technical replicates, versus around 16 and 19 over time. Roughly two-week clone count variance significantly increased as total template count grew.

Some clones are missing from TCRdb's copy, which holds only in-frame ones; the method was immunoSEQ multiplex PCR. There are about 90,000 clones in the sample; 88% occur only once, and 5.5% to 6% lies in the top ten. Comments on this clone: What it binds is unknown.

V gene TRBV30 combines with J gene TRBJ2-1; 10 nucleotides line up with TRBD2. Specimen: blood. This clonotype was sampled from a person aged 18 to 75 in good health. In nucleotides, the CDR3 is TGTGCCTGGAGTGTAGGTAGCGGGGGGCCCTTTTGGGATGAGCAGTTCTTC. This gives the protein CAWSVGSGGPFWDEQFF.